This TCR beta chain was sequenced during a study of graft-versus-host responses after intestinal transplantation. At the level of the study: In this cohort, recipients had multivisceral, liver-intestinal, or isolated intestinal transplants. Anti-thymocyte globulin induction preceded roughly 3 years of tacrolimus and steroid maintenance in all recipients.

Sequencing was performed with immunoSEQ multiplex PCR; in TCRdb, only in-frame clones are kept and a portion is missing. The sample contains roughly 97,000 clones, 80% to 95% of which appear only once. Study-level points and caveats: Patients with graft-donor T cell macrochimerism had high graft-versus-host to host-versus-graft clonal ratios in allografts.

The sample holds one count of this clone. The antigen remains unidentified. This material consisted of PBMCs, taken about 440 days after intestinal transplant. This TCR was recovered from a human patient who received an intestinal transplant, so some T cells may come from the graft donor.

CDR3 sequence: CAISENRAGGETQYF. The DNA for the CDR3 is TGTGCCATCAGTGAGAACAGGGCGGGTGGGGAGACCCAGTACTTC. The gene calls are TRBV10-3 and TRBJ2-5; a possible D gene is TRBD1 (6 bases). Germline assignment: CDR1 ENHRY and CDR2 SYGVKD. This CDR3 comprises 15 residues. V dropped 2 bases and J dropped 5 bases, with 15 bases sitting between them.